Each of the 9 T cell receptor beta chains below was sequenced from the same sample in a study of cytomegalovirus exposure and HLA in healthy donors. A multiplex PCR was run with 60 Vbeta primers and 13 Jbeta primers. Only in-frame clones appear in the TCRdb table, and some are missing; sequencing was by immunoSEQ multiplex PCR. In the table there are tens of thousands of clones, almost 80% of which are singletons. The sample consisted of PBMCs. These receptors all stem from a woman aged 40 to 49 in good health and CMV-seropositive.

The chain employs TRBV7-8 and TRBJ2-5, with D perhaps matching TRBD1 (6 bases). CDR1 is SGHVS and CDR2 is FQNEAQ in the germline V gene. Trimming removed 4 bases at V and 3 bases at J, with 12 bases between. This CDR3 has 14 amino acids. The CDR3 region is CASSWRRTEETQYF. The CDR3 bases are TGTGCCAGCAGCTGGAGACGGACAGAAGAGACCCAGTACTTC.

The gene calls are TRBV6-1 and TRBJ1-1, with a possible D match to TRBD1 (6 bases). The CDR3 extends over 14 amino acids. Looked up from germline, CDR1 is MNHNS and CDR2 is SASEGT. Deletions cut 6 bases from V and 4 bases from J, with 15 bases between. The CDR3 DNA is TGTGCCAGCAGGGACAGCCGGGCGATCACTGAAGCTTTCTTT. Translation: CASRDSRAITEAFF.

The chain employs TRBV30 and TRBJ2-3; no reliable D call. With 1 base removed from V and 13 bases from J, the gap between germline ends came to 12 bases. Germline V gene lookup returns CDR1 GTSNPN and CDR2 SVGIG (reference sequence). The CDR3 runs to 11 residues. In nucleotides, the CDR3 is TGTGCCTGGAGTGAACTTTCATCGGAGTATTTT. It codes for CAWSELSSEYF.

The rearrangement joins TRBV2 to TRBJ1-2, with 7 bases fitting TRBD1. Unmatched junction bases numbered 11, after V lost 5 bases and J lost 5 bases. Germline assignment: CDR1 SNHLY and CDR2 FYNNEI. The CDR3 runs to 15 residues. CDR3 amino acids: CASSLRQGRGYGYTF. The DNA of the CDR3 is TGTGCCAGCAGTTTGAGACAGGGAAGAGGGTATGGCTACACCTTC.

The chain is built from TRBV9 and TRBJ2-1, with 9 positions matching TRBD2. V lost 2 bases, J lost 5 bases, and 8 bases stayed unmatched. The CDR3 length is 16 residues. The germline V gene encodes CDR1 SGDLS and CDR2 YYNGEE. CDR3 coding DNA: TGTGCCAGCAGCGTGAGGAGTAGCGGGGGAAACAATGAGCAGTTCTTC. Encoded protein: CASSVRSSGGNNEQFF. The full variable domain, rest sourced from reference TRBV9 and TRBJ2-1, is DSGVTQTPKHLITATGQRVTLRCSPRSGDLSVYWYQQSLDQGLQFLIQYYNGEERAKGNILERFSAQQFPDLHSELNLSSLELGDSALYFCASSVRSSGGNNEQFFGPGTRLTVL.

This chain joins TRBV19 and TRBJ1-1; no firm D call. Germline lookup yields CDR1 LNHDA and CDR2 SQIVND (reference sequence). This CDR3 region has 15 residues. V was pared by 1 base and J by 2 bases, with 11 bases between. The DNA of the CDR3 is TGTGCCAGTAGTATAGTACTAACCCAAAACACTGAAGCTTTCTTT. Amino acid sequence: CASSIVLTQNTEAFF.

The V gene is TRBV2, the J gene TRBJ1-1, with TRBD1 identical over 7 bases. The CDR3 consists of 13 residues. Germline CDR1 is SNHLY and CDR2 is FYNNEI. With V trimmed by 5 bases and J by 3 bases, 3 bases remained unmatched. CDR3 in DNA: TGTGCCAGCAGTAGTGACAGGGACACTGAAGCTTTCTTT. Its protein is CASSSDRDTEAFF.

The rearrangement links TRBV7-9 to TRBJ2-7; 10 positions agree with TRBD1. Looked up from germline, CDR1 is SEHNR and CDR2 is FQNEAQ (reference sequence). The CDR3 runs 14 residues. J lost 2 bases, V lost 4 bases, and 2 bases had no gene match. CDR3 nucleotides: TGTGCCAGCAGCTACGGGACAGGGGCCTACGAGCAGTACTTC. As protein: CASSYGTGAYEQYF.

This chain connects TRBV7-9 to TRBJ1-2, with D possibly matching TRBD1 (5 bases). The CDR3 is 14 residues long. The germline V gene encodes CDR1 SEHNR and CDR2 FQNEAQ (reference sequence). Trimming stripped 5 bases from V and 0 bases from J, with 10 bases between. The DNA of the CDR3 is TGTGCCAGCAGCCGTGGACATTCTAACTATGGCTACACCTTC. It specifies CASSRGHSNYGYTF.